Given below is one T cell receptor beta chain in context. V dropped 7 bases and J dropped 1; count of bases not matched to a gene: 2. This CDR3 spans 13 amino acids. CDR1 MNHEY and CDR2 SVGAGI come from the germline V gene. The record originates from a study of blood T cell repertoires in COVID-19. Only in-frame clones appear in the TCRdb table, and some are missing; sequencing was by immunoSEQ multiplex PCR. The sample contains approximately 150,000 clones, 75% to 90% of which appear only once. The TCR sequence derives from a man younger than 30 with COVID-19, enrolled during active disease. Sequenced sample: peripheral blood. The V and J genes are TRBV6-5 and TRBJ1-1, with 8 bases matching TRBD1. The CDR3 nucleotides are TGTGCCAGCAAGGACAGGGAGAACACTGAAGCTTTCTTT. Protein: CASKDRENTEAFF.